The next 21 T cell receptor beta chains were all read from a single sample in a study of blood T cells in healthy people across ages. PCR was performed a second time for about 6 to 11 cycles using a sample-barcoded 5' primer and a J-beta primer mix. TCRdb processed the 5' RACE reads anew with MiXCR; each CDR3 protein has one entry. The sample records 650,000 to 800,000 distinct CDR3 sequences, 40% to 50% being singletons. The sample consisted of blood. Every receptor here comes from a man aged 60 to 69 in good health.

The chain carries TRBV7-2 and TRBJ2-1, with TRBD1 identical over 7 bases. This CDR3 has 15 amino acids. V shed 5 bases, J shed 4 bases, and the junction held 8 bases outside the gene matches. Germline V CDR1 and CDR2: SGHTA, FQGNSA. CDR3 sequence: CASSLRGGGYNEQFF. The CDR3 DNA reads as TGTGCCAGCAGCCTAAGAGGGGGCGGGTACAATGAGCAGTTCTTC.

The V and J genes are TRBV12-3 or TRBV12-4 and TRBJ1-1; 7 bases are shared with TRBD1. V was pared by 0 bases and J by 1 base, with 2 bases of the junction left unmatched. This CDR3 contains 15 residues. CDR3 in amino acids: CASSLADRENTEAFF. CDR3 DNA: TGTGCCAGCAGTTTAGCAGACAGGGAGAACACTGAAGCTTTCTTT.

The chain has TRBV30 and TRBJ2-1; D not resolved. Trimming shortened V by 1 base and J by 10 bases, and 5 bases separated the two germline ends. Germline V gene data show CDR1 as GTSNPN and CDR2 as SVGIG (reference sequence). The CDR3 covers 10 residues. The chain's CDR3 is CAWSGLEQFF. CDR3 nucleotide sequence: TGTGCCTGGAGTGGTTTAGAGCAGTTCTTC.

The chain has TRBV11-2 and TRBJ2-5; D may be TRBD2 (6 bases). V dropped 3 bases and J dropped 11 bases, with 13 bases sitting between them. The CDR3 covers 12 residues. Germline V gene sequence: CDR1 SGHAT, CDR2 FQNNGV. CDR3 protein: CASSFPGLRQYF. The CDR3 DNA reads TGTGCCAGCAGCTTTCCGGGACTCCGGCAGTACTTC.

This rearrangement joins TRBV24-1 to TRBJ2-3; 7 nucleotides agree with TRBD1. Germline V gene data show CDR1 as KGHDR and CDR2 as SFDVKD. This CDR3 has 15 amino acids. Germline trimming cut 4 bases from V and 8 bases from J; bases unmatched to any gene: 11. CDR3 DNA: TGTGCCACCAGTGAGCCTACCCCAACAGGGGTTACGCAGTATTTT. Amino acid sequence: CATSEPTPTGVTQYF.

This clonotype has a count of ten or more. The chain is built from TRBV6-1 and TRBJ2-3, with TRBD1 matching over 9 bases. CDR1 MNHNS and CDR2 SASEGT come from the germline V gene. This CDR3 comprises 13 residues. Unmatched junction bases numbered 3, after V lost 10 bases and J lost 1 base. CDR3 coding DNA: TGTGCCACTCGGGACAGGGGCACAGATACGCAGTATTTT. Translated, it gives CATRDRGTDTQYF.

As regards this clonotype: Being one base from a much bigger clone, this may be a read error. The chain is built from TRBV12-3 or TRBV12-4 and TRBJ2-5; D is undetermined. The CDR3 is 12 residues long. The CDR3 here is CAISFGQETQYF. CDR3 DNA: TGTGCCATCAGTTTCGGACAAGAGACCCAGTACTTC.

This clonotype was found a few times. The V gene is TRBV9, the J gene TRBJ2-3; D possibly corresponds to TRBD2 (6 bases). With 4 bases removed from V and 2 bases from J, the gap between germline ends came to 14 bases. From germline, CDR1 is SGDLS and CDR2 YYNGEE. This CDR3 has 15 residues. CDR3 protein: CASSPRGTLTDTQYF. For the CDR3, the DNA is TGTGCCAGCAGCCCCCGCGGGACTCTCACAGATACGCAGTATTTT.

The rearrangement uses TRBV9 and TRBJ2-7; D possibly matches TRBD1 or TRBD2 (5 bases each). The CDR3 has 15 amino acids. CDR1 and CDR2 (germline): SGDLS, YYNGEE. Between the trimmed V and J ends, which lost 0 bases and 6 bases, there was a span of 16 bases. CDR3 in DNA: TGTGCCAGCAGCGTAGGGGGGACGGCGGTGGGCGAGCAGTACTTC. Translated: CASSVGGTAVGEQYF.

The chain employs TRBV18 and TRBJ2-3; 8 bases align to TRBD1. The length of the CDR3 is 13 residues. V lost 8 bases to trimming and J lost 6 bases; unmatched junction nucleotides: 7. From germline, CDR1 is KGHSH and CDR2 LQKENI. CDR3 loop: CASQGQGEDTQYF. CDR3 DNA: TGTGCCAGCCAAGGACAGGGCGAGGATACGCAGTATTTT.

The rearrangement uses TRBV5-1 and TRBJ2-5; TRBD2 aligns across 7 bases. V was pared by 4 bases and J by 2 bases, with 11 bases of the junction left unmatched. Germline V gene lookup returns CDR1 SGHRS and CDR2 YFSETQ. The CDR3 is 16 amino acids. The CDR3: CASSPSGAGPQETQYF. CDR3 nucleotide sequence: TGCGCCAGCAGCCCGTCGGGAGCGGGACCACAAGAGACCCAGTACTTC.

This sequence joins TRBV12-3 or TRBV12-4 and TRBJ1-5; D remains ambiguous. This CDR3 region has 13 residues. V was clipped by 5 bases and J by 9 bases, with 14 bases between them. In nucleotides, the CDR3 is TGTGCCAGCAGTCTCCGACATAGGGCGCCCCAGCATTTT. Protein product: CASSLRHRAPQHF.

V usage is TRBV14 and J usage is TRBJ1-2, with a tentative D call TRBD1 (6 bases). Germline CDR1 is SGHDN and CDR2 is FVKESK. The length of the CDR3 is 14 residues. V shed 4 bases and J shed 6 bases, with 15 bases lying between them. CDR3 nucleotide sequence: TGTGCCAGCAGCCCCTCCACAGGGAACGATGGCTACACCTTC. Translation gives CASSPSTGNDGYTF.

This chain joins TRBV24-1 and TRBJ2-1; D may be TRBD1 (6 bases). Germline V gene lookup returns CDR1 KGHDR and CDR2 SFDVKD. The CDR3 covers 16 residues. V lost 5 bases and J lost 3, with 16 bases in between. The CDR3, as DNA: TGTGCCACCAGTGCCGAAGACAGGAGAGACTACAATGAGCAGTTCTTC. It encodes CATSAEDRRDYNEQFF.

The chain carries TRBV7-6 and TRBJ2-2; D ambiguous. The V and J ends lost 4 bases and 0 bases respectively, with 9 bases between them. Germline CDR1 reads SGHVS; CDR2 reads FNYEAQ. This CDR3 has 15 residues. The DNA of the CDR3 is TGTGCCAGCAGCTCGGTTAGTTCGAACACCGGGGAGCTGTTTTTT. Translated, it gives CASSSVSSNTGELFF.

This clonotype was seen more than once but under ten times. The CDR3 region is CASSLLQGQPQHF. CDR3 nucleotides: TGTGCCAGCAGCCTCCTGCAGGGACAGCCCCAGCATTTT. The rearrangement uses TRBV7-9 and TRBJ1-5, with a possible D match to TRBD1 (5 bases). The CDR3 is 13 amino acids. V was trimmed by 5 bases and J by 7 bases, leaving 12 bases between them. CDR1 and CDR2 from the germline V gene are SEHNR and FQNEAQ (reference sequence).

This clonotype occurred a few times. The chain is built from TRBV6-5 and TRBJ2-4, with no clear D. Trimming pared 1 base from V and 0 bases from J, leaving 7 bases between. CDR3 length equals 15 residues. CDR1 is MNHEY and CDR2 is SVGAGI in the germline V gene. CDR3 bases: TGTGCCAGCAGTTACTGGGATATAGCCAAAAACATTCAGTACTTC. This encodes CASSYWDIAKNIQYF.

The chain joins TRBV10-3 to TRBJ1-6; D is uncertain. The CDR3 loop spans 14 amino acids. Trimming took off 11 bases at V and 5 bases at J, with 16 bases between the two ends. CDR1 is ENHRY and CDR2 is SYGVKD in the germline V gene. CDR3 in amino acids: CAVTPGPNNSPLHF. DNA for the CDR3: TGTGCCGTCACCCCAGGACCCAATAATTCACCCCTCCACTTT.

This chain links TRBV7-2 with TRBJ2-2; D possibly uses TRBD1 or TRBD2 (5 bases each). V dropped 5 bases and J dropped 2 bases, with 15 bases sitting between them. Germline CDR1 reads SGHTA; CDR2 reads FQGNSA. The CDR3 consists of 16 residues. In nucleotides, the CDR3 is TGTGCCAGCAGCCCCCAGGGACCTATAAACACCGGGGAGCTGTTTTTT. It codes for CASSPQGPINTGELFF.

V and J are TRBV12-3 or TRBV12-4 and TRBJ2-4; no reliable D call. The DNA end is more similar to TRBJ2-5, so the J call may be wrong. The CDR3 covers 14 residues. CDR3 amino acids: CASSQVTWGETQYF. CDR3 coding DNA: TGTGCCAGCAGTCAGGTCACCTGGGGAGAGACCCAGTACTTC.

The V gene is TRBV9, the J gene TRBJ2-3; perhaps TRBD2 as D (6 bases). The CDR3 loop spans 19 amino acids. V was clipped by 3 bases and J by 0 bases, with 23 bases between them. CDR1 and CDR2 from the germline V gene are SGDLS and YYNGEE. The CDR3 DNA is TGTGCCAGCAGCGGCAAATACAGGAGGGGAATCACTAGCACAGATACGCAGTATTTT. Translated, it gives CASSGKYRRGITSTDTQYF. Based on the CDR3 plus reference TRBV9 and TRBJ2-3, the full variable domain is DSGVTQTPKHLITATGQRVTLRCSPRSGDLSVYWYQQSLDQGLQFLIQYYNGEERAKGNILERFSAQQFPDLHSELNLSSLELGDSALYFCASSGKYRRGITSTDTQYFGPGTRLTVL.